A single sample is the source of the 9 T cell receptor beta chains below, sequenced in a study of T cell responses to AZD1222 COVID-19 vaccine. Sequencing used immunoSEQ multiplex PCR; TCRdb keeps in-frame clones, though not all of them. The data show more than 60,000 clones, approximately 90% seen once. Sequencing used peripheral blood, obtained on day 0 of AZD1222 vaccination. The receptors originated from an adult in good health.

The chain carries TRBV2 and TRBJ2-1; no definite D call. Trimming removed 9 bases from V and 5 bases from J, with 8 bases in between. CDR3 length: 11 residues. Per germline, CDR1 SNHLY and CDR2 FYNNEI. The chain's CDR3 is CASKIDNEQFF. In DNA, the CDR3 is TGTGCCAGTAAAATTGACAATGAGCAGTTCTTC.

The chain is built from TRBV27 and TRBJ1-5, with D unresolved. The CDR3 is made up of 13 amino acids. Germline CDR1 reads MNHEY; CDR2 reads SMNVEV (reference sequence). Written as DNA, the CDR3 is TGTGGCCTCCGCTACGTTCGGAATCAGCCCCAGCATTTT. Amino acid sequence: CGLRYVRNQPQHF.

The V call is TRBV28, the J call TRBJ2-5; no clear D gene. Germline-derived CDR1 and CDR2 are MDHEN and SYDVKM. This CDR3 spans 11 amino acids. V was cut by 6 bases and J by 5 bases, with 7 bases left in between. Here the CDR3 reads CASRALETQYF. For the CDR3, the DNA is TGTGCCAGCAGGGCATTGGAGACCCAGTACTTC.

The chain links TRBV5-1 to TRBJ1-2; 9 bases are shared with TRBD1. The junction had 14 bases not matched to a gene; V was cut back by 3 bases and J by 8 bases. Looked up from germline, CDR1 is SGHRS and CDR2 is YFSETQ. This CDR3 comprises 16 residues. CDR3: CASSSTTGGRGEGYTF. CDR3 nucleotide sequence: TGCGCCAGCAGCTCAACCACAGGGGGCAGGGGTGAAGGCTACACCTTC.

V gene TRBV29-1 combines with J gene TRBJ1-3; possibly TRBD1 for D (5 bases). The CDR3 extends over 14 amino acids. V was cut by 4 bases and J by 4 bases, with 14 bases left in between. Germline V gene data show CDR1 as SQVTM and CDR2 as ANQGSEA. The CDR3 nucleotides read TGCAGCGTTGCCCCTGGGACCGCAGGAAACACCATATATTTT. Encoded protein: CSVAPGTAGNTIYF.

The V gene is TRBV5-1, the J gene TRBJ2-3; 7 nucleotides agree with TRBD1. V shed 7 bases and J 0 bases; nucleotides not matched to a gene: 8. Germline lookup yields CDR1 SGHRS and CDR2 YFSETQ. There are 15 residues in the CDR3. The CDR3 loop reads CASYWGQYSTDTQYF. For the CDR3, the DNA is TGCGCCAGCTATTGGGGACAGTATAGCACAGATACGCAGTATTTT.

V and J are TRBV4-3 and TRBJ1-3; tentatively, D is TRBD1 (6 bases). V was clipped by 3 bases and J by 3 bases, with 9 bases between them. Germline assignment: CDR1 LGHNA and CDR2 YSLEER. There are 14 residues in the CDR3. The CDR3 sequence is CASSHTGNGNTIYF. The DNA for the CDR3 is TGCGCCAGCAGCCACACAGGGAATGGAAACACCATATATTTT.

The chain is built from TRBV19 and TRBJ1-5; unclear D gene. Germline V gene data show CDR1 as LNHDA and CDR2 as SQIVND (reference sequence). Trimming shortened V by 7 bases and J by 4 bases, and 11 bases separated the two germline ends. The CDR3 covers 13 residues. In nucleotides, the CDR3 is TGTGCCAGTACCCTACAAGGAAATCAGCCCCAGCATTTT. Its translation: CASTLQGNQPQHF.

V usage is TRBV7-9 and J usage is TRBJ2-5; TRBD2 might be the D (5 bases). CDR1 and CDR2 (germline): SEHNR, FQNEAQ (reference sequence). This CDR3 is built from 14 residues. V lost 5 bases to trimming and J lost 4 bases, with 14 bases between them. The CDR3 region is CASSPTTLGETQYF. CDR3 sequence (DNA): TGTGCCAGCAGCCCGACTACTTTGGGAGAGACCCAGTACTTC.